What follows are 30 T cell receptor beta chains derived from one specimen sequenced in a study of T cells in Graves' hyperthyroidism and ophthalmopathy. It was RNA transcripts that yielded the amplified TCR beta CDR3 regions. TCR CDR3 underwent first-round RT-PCR with the HTBI primer set. TCRdb called the multiplex PCR reads again in MiXCR, with one record for every CDR3 protein. The table has about 380,000 distinct CDR3 sequences, about 15% seen once. The sequencing sample was made of blood. Receptors originate from a woman aged 55-70 years with Graves' hyperthyroidism.

This clonotype was seen ten or more times. The chain links TRBV12-3 or TRBV12-4 to TRBJ2-1; the D gene is possibly TRBD1 (5 bases). This CDR3 is built from 13 residues. The V gene lost 5 bases and the J gene lost 6 bases, with 11 bases spanning the gap. DNA of the CDR3: TGTGCCAGCAGTCGGCAGGGATTCAATGAGCAGTTCTTC. Amino acids: CASSRQGFNEQFF.

This clonotype appeared a few times. This sequence joins TRBV20-1 and TRBJ2-7; the D call may be TRBD1 or TRBD2 (6 bases each). Trimming pared 2 bases from V and 1 base from J, leaving 12 bases between. This CDR3 comprises 14 residues. Germline V gene lookup returns CDR1 DFQATT and CDR2 SNEGSKA (reference sequence). CDR3 in amino acids: CSARPLGGSYEQYF. In DNA form, the CDR3 reads TGCAGTGCTAGACCCTTAGGGGGGTCCTACGAGCAGTACTTC.

V usage is TRBV6-7 and J usage is TRBJ2-5, with 11 nucleotides matching TRBD2. TRBV6-7 is annotated as an ORF whose role is uncertain. After removal of 5 bases from V and 2 bases from J, the junction contained 7 bases not matched to a gene. The CDR3 consists of 16 residues. CDR3 sequence: CASSPIAGGRQETQYF. The DNA for the CDR3 is TGTGCCAGCAGTCCCATAGCGGGAGGGCGACAAGAGACCCAGTACTTC.

In its sample, this clonotype was seen many times. The V and J genes are TRBV28 and TRBJ2-7, with 7 bases fitting TRBD1. The germline CDR1 and CDR2 sequences are MDHEN and SYDVKM. Unmatched junction bases numbered 9, after V lost 5 bases and J lost 2 bases. The CDR3 is 15 residues long. The CDR3 reads CASSPQGPRPYEQYF. CDR3 in DNA: TGTGCCAGCAGTCCACAGGGGCCTAGACCCTACGAGCAGTACTTC.

The chain couples TRBV7-7 to TRBJ2-2; the match to TRBD1 covers 10 bases. CDR1 and CDR2 from the germline V gene are SSHAT and FNYEAQ (reference sequence). The CDR3 has 15 residues. In nucleotides, the CDR3 is TGTGCTAGCTCTCCGGGACAGGGGTTCGGCGGGGAGCTGTTTTTT. As protein: CASSPGQGFGGELFF.

J is TRBJ1-2 and V is TRBV20-1; D may be TRBD1 (6 bases). This CDR3 is 11 amino acids long. The germline V gene has CDR1 DFQATT and CDR2 SNEGSKA (reference sequence). Between the trimmed V and J ends, which lost 5 bases and 7 bases, there was a span of 11 bases. The CDR3 is CSALTGFGYTF. As DNA, the CDR3 is TGCAGTGCTTTGACAGGCTTTGGCTACACCTTC.

The chain recombines TRBV5-8 with TRBJ1-2; 10 bases agree with TRBD1. This CDR3 contains 15 residues. V trimming: 1 base; J trimming: 2 bases; junction bases outside the gene matches: 2. Germline V gene lookup returns CDR1 SGHTS and CDR2 YDEGEE. The CDR3 reads CASSLMGQGNYGYTF. In DNA, the CDR3 is TGTGCCAGCAGCTTGATGGGACAGGGGAACTATGGCTACACCTTC.

The rearrangement joins TRBV5-1 to TRBJ1-5; D remains ambiguous. The CDR3 is 15 amino acids. V was trimmed by 0 bases and J by 6 bases, leaving 13 bases between them. The germline V gene encodes CDR1 SGHRS and CDR2 YFSETQ. This CDR3 is CASSLGPESSQPQHF. CDR3 bases: TGCGCCAGCAGCTTGGGGCCGGAAAGTAGTCAGCCCCAGCATTTT.

This clonotype was counted at least ten times. The J gene is TRBJ2-7, the V gene TRBV5-4; TRBD2 might be the D (6 bases). The CDR3 extends over 14 amino acids. The V end lost 2 bases, the J end lost 5 bases, and 14 bases lay between the germline ends. The germline V gene has CDR1 SGHNT and CDR2 YYREEE (reference sequence). CDR3 in DNA: TGTGCCAGCAGCTTTTCCGGGAGTGCGAACGAGCAGTACTTC. Translation: CASSFSGSANEQYF. The variable domain in full, with the rest retrieved from reference TRBV5-4 and TRBJ2-7, is ETGVTQSPTHLIKTRGQQVTLRCSSQSGHNTVSWYQQALGQGPQFIFQYYREEENGRGNFPPRFSGLQFPNYSSELNVNALELDDSALYLCASSFSGSANEQYFGPGTRLTVT.

This clonotype was recorded at least ten times. The rearrangement links TRBV20-1 to TRBJ1-6; maybe TRBD1 (5 bases). This CDR3 is built from 16 residues. CDR1 and CDR2 from the germline V gene are DFQATT and SNEGSKA (reference sequence). V lost 0 bases, J lost 7 bases, and 16 bases lay in between. CDR3 nucleotides: TGCAGTGCTAGAGATTGGAGGGCGAAGGGGAATTCACCCCTCCACTTT. The encoded protein is CSARDWRAKGNSPLHF.

As for this clonotype: A much more abundant neighbour one base away suggests this may be a read error. V gene TRBV5-1 combines with J gene TRBJ2-3; D gene uncertain. CDR1 is SGHRS, CDR2 YFSETQ, per germline. The CDR3 runs to 12 residues. The V gene lost 0 bases and the J gene lost 7 bases, with 6 bases spanning the gap. CDR3 coding DNA: TGCGCCAGCAGCTTGGATGGGAATACGCAGTATTTT. Amino acids: CASSLDGNTQYF. Looking up the rest from reference TRBV5-1 and TRBJ2-3 gives the full variable domain: KAGVTQTPRYLIKTRGQQVTLSCSPISGHRSVSWYQQTPGQGLQFLFEYFSETQRNKGNFPGRFSGRQFSNSRSEMNVSTLELGDSALYLCASSLDGNTQYFGPGTRLTVL.

As concerns this clonotype: A clone one base away is much larger, so this may be a read error. This rearrangement joins TRBV27 to TRBJ2-1, with unresolved D. With 5 bases removed from V and 0 bases from J, the gap between germline ends came to 8 bases. CDR3 length equals 14 residues. CDR1 is MNHEY and CDR2 is SMNVEV in the germline V gene (reference sequence). Here the CDR3 reads CASSDRVSYNEQFF. CDR3 sequence (DNA): TGTGCCAGCAGTGACCGTGTCTCCTACAATGAGCAGTTCTTC.

This clonotype occurred many times. V gene TRBV12-3 or TRBV12-4 combines with J gene TRBJ1-3; TRBD1 is a possible D gene (5 bases). V lost 7 bases and J 3 bases, leaving 10 bases between the germline ends. The CDR3 extends over 13 amino acids. In DNA form, the CDR3 reads TGTGCCAGCAACGCAGGGCGTGGAAACACCATATATTTT. Translation gives CASNAGRGNTIYF.

J is TRBJ2-1 and V is TRBV11-2; TRBD2 matches at 10 bases. Germline trimming cut 6 bases from V and 7 bases from J; bases unmatched to any gene: 9. The germline gives CDR1 SGHAT, CDR2 FQNNGV. This CDR3 contains 15 residues. The CDR3 DNA is TGTGCCAGCAGTGAAGCGGGAGGGCGTTTGAATGAGCAGTTCTTC. Its protein product is CASSEAGGRLNEQFF.

This sequence joins TRBV18 and TRBJ2-7; D is unclear. V was cut by 3 bases and J by 1 base, with 16 bases left in between. This CDR3 is 16 amino acids long. The germline V gene encodes CDR1 KGHSH and CDR2 LQKENI. CDR3 bases: TGTGCCAGCTCACCTTTATCCGGGTTCGGTTCCTACGAGCAGTACTTC. Its translation: CASSPLSGFGSYEQYF.

This clonotype has only a few counts. J is TRBJ2-4 and V is TRBV5-1; the D gene could be TRBD1 or TRBD2 (5 bases each). The CDR3 runs to 15 residues. Per germline, CDR1 SGHRS and CDR2 YFSETQ. V was clipped by 0 bases and J by 5 bases, with 12 bases between them. CDR3 sequence: CASSLAGAAQNIQYF. The CDR3 nucleotides are TGCGCCAGCAGCTTGGCCGGGGCTGCCCAAAACATTCAGTACTTC.

About this clonotype itself: A much larger clone lies one base from this, so it may be a read error. The chain links TRBV29-1 to TRBJ2-1; D is possibly TRBD2 (5 bases). Trimming took off 6 bases at V and 2 bases at J, with 26 bases between the two ends. This CDR3 is 18 amino acids long. CDR1 and CDR2 from the germline V gene are SQVTM and ANQGSEA. The CDR3 DNA follows: TGCAGCGTCAATGGCGGAGCGGACCGAGGGAGCCCCTACAATGAGCAGTTCTTC. This translates into CSVNGGADRGSPYNEQFF.

This clonotype was counted at least ten times. This chain links TRBV5-8 with TRBJ1-6; no firm D call. The ends were cut back, 2 bases at V and 0 bases at J, with 9 bases in the middle. This CDR3 contains 16 residues. CDR1 is SGHTS and CDR2 is YDEGEE in the germline V gene. Here the CDR3 DNA reads TGTGCCAGCAGCTTTAGTTCGGGCTCCTATAATTCACCCCTCCACTTT. Its protein product is CASSFSSGSYNSPLHF.

This clonotype was found many times. The chain recombines TRBV11-3 with TRBJ1-2, with 8 bases that match TRBD1. This CDR3 spans 14 amino acids. V was pared by 4 bases and J by 7 bases, with 8 bases of the junction left unmatched. The germline CDR1 and CDR2 sequences are SGHNT and YENEEA. The CDR3: CASSSDREKSGYTF. For the CDR3, the DNA is TGTGCCAGCAGCTCGGACAGGGAGAAGAGTGGCTACACCTTC.

In its sample, this clonotype was seen many times. CDR3 in amino acids: CASSFQAGSYEQYF. Here the CDR3 DNA reads TGTGCCAGCAGTTTCCAAGCGGGCTCCTACGAGCAGTACTTC. The chain carries TRBV12-3 or TRBV12-4 and TRBJ2-7; tentatively, D is TRBD2 (6 bases). The CDR3 sequence is 14 residues long. Trimming stripped 3 bases from V and 0 bases from J, with 9 bases between.

In this sample, this clonotype turned up many times. The V and J genes are TRBV27 and TRBJ2-2; D is unresolved. The CDR3 covers 15 residues. Germline V gene sequence: CDR1 MNHEY, CDR2 SMNVEV (reference sequence). The V gene lost 3 bases and the J gene lost 0 bases, with 8 bases spanning the gap. The CDR3 coding sequence is TGTGCCAGCAGTTTTTCGGGTTCGAACACCGGGGAGCTGTTTTTT. The encoded protein is CASSFSGSNTGELFF.

This chain links TRBV24-1 with TRBJ2-1; 11 bases agree with TRBD2. Germline CDR1 KGHDR, CDR2 SFDVKD. The V gene end was trimmed by 2 bases and the J gene end by 0 bases; junction bases not matched to a gene: 5. The CDR3 is 18 amino acids. CDR3 bases: TGTGCCACCAGTGATTACTCTAGCGGGAGGAGCTCCTACAATGAGCAGTTCTTC. This gives the protein CATSDYSSGRSSYNEQFF.

This clonotype was found many times. This chain connects TRBV7-8 to TRBJ2-3, with 7 bases fitting TRBD2. The CDR3 length is 15 residues. The trim removed 0 bases at V and 8 bases at J, leaving 8 bases unmatched. CDR1 is SGHVS and CDR2 is FQNEAQ in the germline V gene. CDR3 sequence reads: CASSLALQGGSTQYF. DNA for the CDR3: TGTGCCAGCAGCTTAGCGTTGCAGGGCGGGAGTACGCAGTATTTT. Full variable domain (remainder filled in from reference TRBV7-8 and TRBJ2-3): GAGVSQSPRYKVAKRGQDVALRCDPISGHVSLFWYQQALGQGPEFLTYFQNEAQLDKSGLPSDRFFAERPEGSVSTLKIQRTQQEDSAVYLCASSLALQGGSTQYFGPGTRLTVL.

This clonotype was seen a few times. This rearrangement joins TRBV19 to TRBJ2-1, with TRBD2 matching 8 bases. Per germline, CDR1 LNHDA and CDR2 SQIVND (reference sequence). V trimming: 5 bases; J trimming: 1 base; junction bases outside the gene matches: 19. There are 20 residues in the CDR3. CDR3 in amino acids: CASSSGLRQRELGSYNEQFF. The CDR3 bases are TGTGCCAGTAGTTCCGGCCTGAGGCAGCGGGAGTTGGGATCCTACAATGAGCAGTTCTTC.

This clonotype showed up many times. This chain links TRBV3-1 with TRBJ2-3; TRBD2 might be the D (6 bases). This CDR3 comprises 14 residues. V lost 1 base, J lost 2 bases, and 7 bases lay in between. Germline loops: CDR1 LGHDT, CDR2 YNNKEL (reference sequence). The CDR3 DNA follows: TGTGCCAGCAGCCAAGCACTAGCCACAGATACGCAGTATTTT. This gives the protein CASSQALATDTQYF.

This clonotype appeared a few times. CDR3 amino acids: CSARDPRLAGGIGTQYF. As DNA, the CDR3 is TGCAGTGCTAGAGACCCCCGACTAGCGGGAGGGATTGGCACGCAGTATTTT. This chain uses TRBV20-1 with TRBJ2-3; 14 bases fit TRBD2. The CDR3 covers 17 residues. Germline CDR1 and CDR2: DFQATT and SNEGSKA (reference sequence). V lost 0 bases to trimming and J lost 9 bases; unmatched junction nucleotides: 11.

This clonotype appeared many times. The V gene is TRBV20-1, the J gene TRBJ2-3; maybe TRBD2 (6 bases). From germline, CDR1 is DFQATT and CDR2 SNEGSKA (reference sequence). This CDR3 region has 15 residues. V lost 6 bases to trimming and J lost 0 bases, with 16 bases between them. The CDR3 nucleotides read TGCAGTGCCCCTCGCGCGGGGTCTAGCACAGATACGCAGTATTTT. Translated, it gives CSAPRAGSSTDTQYF.

This clonotype has a single count. The chain has TRBV27 and TRBJ2-2, with TRBD2 matching 8 bases. Per the germline V gene, CDR1 is MNHEY and CDR2 is SMNVEV (reference sequence). The CDR3 totals 16 residues. V shed 3 bases, J shed 0 bases, and the junction held 3 bases outside the gene matches. The CDR3: CASSFLAGTNTGELFF. As DNA, the CDR3 is TGTGCCAGCAGTTTTTTAGCGGGGACGAACACCGGGGAGCTGTTTTTT.

Many counts were recorded for this clonotype. This chain uses TRBV20-1 with TRBJ2-7; D perhaps matches TRBD1 (6 bases). Germline V lookup: CDR1 DFQATT, CDR2 SNEGSKA (reference sequence). Trimming removed 4 bases at V and 2 bases at J, with 18 bases between. The CDR3 totals 15 residues. CDR3: CSATPPQQGPYEQYF. The CDR3 bases are TGCAGTGCTACCCCCCCACAACAGGGACCCTACGAGCAGTACTTC.

This clonotype was recorded at least ten times. The J gene is TRBJ2-1, the V gene TRBV7-6; D tentatively fits TRBD1 or TRBD2 (6 bases each). V dropped 3 bases and J dropped 2 bases, with 11 bases sitting between them. CDR1 and CDR2 (germline): SGHVS, FNYEAQ. The CDR3 runs 15 residues. The DNA for the CDR3 is TGTGCCAGCAGCTTCCGGGGGACAACCTACAATGAGCAGTTCTTC. This codes for CASSFRGTTYNEQFF.